The 16 T cell receptor beta chains given below trace back to one sample, sequenced in a study of T-cell memory formation after mild COVID-19. TCRdb reanalysed the 5' RACE reads using MiXCR and keeps one entry per CDR3 protein. Of tens of thousands of distinct CDR3 sequences listed, around 8% are singletons. Sequencing input: PBMCs or a T cell subset sorted from them (not recorded which). All receptors derive from a man aged 18 to 29 who had mild COVID-19 (a few samples of this study predate the infection). Cell type and time point are not known.

The rearrangement joins TRBV5-5 to TRBJ2-7, with D perhaps TRBD2 (6 bases). Trimming left V 0 bases short and J 5 bases short, with 12 bases between. This CDR3 region has 14 residues. Germline CDR1 and CDR2: SGHKS and YYEKEE (reference sequence). CDR3 sequence reads: CASSLDPTSNEQYF. In DNA form, the CDR3 reads TGTGCCAGCAGCTTGGACCCGACTAGTAACGAGCAGTACTTC.

Ten or more counts support this clonotype. This chain joins TRBV6-2 or TRBV6-3 and TRBJ1-4; no clear D gene. The CDR3 consists of 15 residues. V lost 4 bases and J 5 bases, leaving 14 bases between the germline ends. Germline-derived CDR1 and CDR2 are MNHEY and SVGEGT. CDR3 residues: CASSSFSGSNEKLFF. The CDR3 coding sequence is TGTGCCAGCAGTTCGTTCAGCGGTTCGAATGAAAAACTGTTTTTT.

This chain links TRBV19 with TRBJ1-5; a possible D gene is TRBD1 (5 bases). The CDR3 extends over 17 amino acids. Germline-derived CDR1 and CDR2 are LNHDA and SQIVND (reference sequence). V was cut by 2 bases and J by 2 bases, with 16 bases left in between. DNA of the CDR3: TGTGCCAGTAGTATACAGGGACGAATATACGGCAATCAGCCCCAGCATTTT. It translates to CASSIQGRIYGNQPQHF.

This clonotype was detected many times. V is TRBV5-1 and J is TRBJ2-5; D is perhaps TRBD2 (7 bases). The CDR3 is made up of 15 amino acids. Trimming stripped 0 bases from V and 2 bases from J, with 11 bases between. Germline CDR1 SGHRS, CDR2 YFSETQ. The CDR3 bases are TGCGCCAGCAGCTTGGAAGGGGGAGGGCAAGAGACCCAGTACTTC. Translated: CASSLEGGGQETQYF.

The J gene is TRBJ2-3, the V gene TRBV29-1; D unclear. The ends were cut back, 0 bases at V and 4 bases at J, with 8 bases in the middle. The V gene's germline CDR1 is SQVTM and CDR2 ANQGSEA. The CDR3 runs to 13 residues. The CDR3 bases are TGCAGCGTTGAAGATAACGGCGCAGATACGCAGTATTTT. Translation gives CSVEDNGADTQYF.

This clonotype was recorded many times. The gene calls are TRBV7-8 and TRBJ1-3, with D possibly matching TRBD1 (6 bases). CDR1 is SGHVS and CDR2 is FQNEAQ in the germline V gene. This CDR3 spans 18 amino acids. Between the trimmed V and J ends, which lost 1 base and 0 bases, there was a span of 16 bases. The CDR3 is CASSLGWGPRRSGNTIYF. CDR3 coding DNA: TGTGCCAGCAGCTTAGGTTGGGGGCCGCGTCGCTCTGGAAACACCATATATTTT.

The sample holds many counts of this clonotype. The chain employs TRBV12-3 or TRBV12-4 and TRBJ2-3; perhaps TRBD1 as D (6 bases). This CDR3 has 15 residues. V shed 4 bases and J shed 3 bases, with 14 bases lying between them. CDR3 in amino acids: CASSYRVQGTDTQYF. For the CDR3, the DNA is TGTGCCAGCAGTTACCGGGTTCAGGGGACAGATACGCAGTATTTT.

This clonotype was found many times. The rearrangement uses TRBV7-2 and TRBJ1-2; no reliable D call. The CDR3 consists of 14 residues. V gave up 2 bases and J gave up 0 bases, with 7 bases separating them. Looked up from germline, CDR1 is SGHTA and CDR2 is FQGNSA. CDR3: CASSLRITNYGYTF. The CDR3 nucleotides are TGTGCCAGCAGCTTACGCATAACTAACTATGGCTACACCTTC.

This clonotype was counted at least ten times. The rearrangement joins TRBV7-3 to TRBJ2-6, with 7 bases lining up with TRBD1. This CDR3 is 16 amino acids long. Germline loops: CDR1 SGHTA, CDR2 FQGTGA. Trimming removed 5 bases from V and 0 bases from J; junction bases left unmatched: 4. CDR3: CASSGDSDSGANVLTF. DNA for the CDR3: TGTGCCAGCAGCGGGGACAGCGACTCTGGGGCCAACGTCCTGACTTTC.

This clonotype was counted at least ten times. The chain couples TRBV14 to TRBJ2-7, with unresolved D. The CDR3 is 13 residues long. Germline CDR1 and CDR2: SGHDN and FVKESK. Trimming removed 3 bases from V and 0 bases from J, with 6 bases in between. The CDR3 DNA follows: TGTGCCAGCAGCCATCTTAACTCCTACGAGCAGTACTTC. Translating it yields CASSHLNSYEQYF.

Many counts were recorded for this clonotype. The chain has TRBV6-1 and TRBJ1-2, with unresolved D. The V and J ends lost 2 bases and 8 bases respectively, with 18 bases between them. The length of the CDR3 is 15 residues. Germline assignment: CDR1 MNHNS and CDR2 SASEGT. CDR3 bases: TGTGCCAGCAGTGAATTAGTGGCCACACCGGCCGGCTACACCTTC. It specifies CASSELVATPAGYTF.

This clonotype was counted ten times or more. The chain uses TRBV7-2 and TRBJ1-5; weak D call: TRBD1 (6 bases). Germline lookup yields CDR1 SGHTA and CDR2 FQGNSA. Trimming took off 5 bases at V and 7 bases at J, with 9 bases between the two ends. This CDR3 spans 12 amino acids. The CDR3 DNA reads as TGTGCCAGCAGCAAGGGGGGACAGCCCCAGCATTTT. This gives the protein CASSKGGQPQHF.

This clonotype was seen ten or more times. The V call is TRBV28, the J call TRBJ1-1; D uncertain. Germline V gives CDR1 MDHEN, CDR2 SYDVKM. This CDR3 comprises 14 residues. V gave up 7 bases and J gave up 1 base, with 13 bases separating them. The CDR3: CASTPMGWNTEAFF. DNA of the CDR3: TGTGCCAGCACCCCGATGGGCTGGAACACTGAAGCTTTCTTT. The entire variable domain, with the rest obtained from reference TRBV28 and TRBJ1-1, is as follows: DVKVTQSSRYLVKRTGEKVFLECVQDMDHENMFWYRQDPGLGLRLIYFSYDVKMKEKGDIPEGYSVSREKKERFSLILESASTNQTSMYLCASTPMGWNTEAFFGQGTRLTVV.

This sequence joins TRBV6-5 and TRBJ2-7; tentative D call: TRBD2 (5 bases). CDR1 is MNHEY and CDR2 is SVGAGI in the germline V gene. V was clipped by 2 bases and J by 6 bases, with 11 bases between them. This CDR3 has 13 residues. The CDR3 sequence: CASSYPSGSEQYF. The CDR3 nucleotides read TGTGCCAGCAGTTACCCGTCGGGGAGCGAGCAGTACTTC.

This clonotype was counted at least ten times. The genes are TRBV5-6 and TRBJ2-3; D unresolved. The V end was cut by 1 base, the J end by 3 bases, with 12 bases between. Germline CDR1 and CDR2: SGHDT and YYEEEE. CDR3 size: 15 residues. The CDR3 loop is CASSLFQMGTDTQYF. DNA for the CDR3: TGTGCCAGCAGCTTGTTCCAGATGGGGACAGATACGCAGTATTTT.

In this sample, this clonotype turned up many times. The chain has TRBV5-1 and TRBJ1-2, with D perhaps matching TRBD1 (6 bases). CDR1 SGHRS and CDR2 YFSETQ come from the germline V gene. The CDR3 consists of 15 residues. Deletions cut 4 bases from V and 2 bases from J, with 15 bases between. The CDR3 spells CASSPDGQWNYGYTF. The CDR3 bases are TGCGCCAGCAGCCCGGACGGACAGTGGAACTATGGCTACACCTTC.